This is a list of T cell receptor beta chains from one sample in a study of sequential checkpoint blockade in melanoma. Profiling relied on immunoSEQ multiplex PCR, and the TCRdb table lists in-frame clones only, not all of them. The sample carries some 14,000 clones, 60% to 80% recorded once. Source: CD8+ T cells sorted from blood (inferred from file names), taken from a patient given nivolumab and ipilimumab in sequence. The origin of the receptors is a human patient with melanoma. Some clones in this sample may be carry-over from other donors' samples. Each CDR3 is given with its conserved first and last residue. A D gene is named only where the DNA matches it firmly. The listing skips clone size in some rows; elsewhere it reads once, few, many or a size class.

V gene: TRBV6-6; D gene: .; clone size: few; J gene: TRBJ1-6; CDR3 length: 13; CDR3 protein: CAGSGTWGSPLHF; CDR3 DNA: TGTGCGGGGTCGGGGACATGGGGTTCACCCCTCCACTTT
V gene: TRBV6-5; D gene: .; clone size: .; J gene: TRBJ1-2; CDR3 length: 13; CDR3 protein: CASSASAVYGYTF; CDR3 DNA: TGTGCCAGCAGTGCCTCAGCGGTTTATGGCTACACCTTC
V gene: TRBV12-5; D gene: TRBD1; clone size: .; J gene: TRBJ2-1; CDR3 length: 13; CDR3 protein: CASGWTGGTEQFF; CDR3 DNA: TGTGCTAGTGGTTGGACAGGGGGGACTGAGCAGTTCTTC
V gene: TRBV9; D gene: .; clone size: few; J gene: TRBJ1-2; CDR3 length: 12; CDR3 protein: CASSSGGSGYTF; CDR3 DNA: TGTGCCAGCAGCTCGGGAGGGTCCGGCTACACCTTC
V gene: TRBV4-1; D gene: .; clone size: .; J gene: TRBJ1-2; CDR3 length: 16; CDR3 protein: CASSQIPGRVNYGYTF; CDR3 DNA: TGCGCCAGCAGCCAAATTCCCGGGAGAGTCAACTATGGCTACACCTTC
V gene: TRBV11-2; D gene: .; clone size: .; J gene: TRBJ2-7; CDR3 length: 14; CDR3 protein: CASSLQTGSYEQYF; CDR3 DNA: TGTGCCAGCAGCCTACAGACGGGATCCTACGAGCAGTACTTC
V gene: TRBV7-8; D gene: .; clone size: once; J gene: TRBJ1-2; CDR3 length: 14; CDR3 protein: CASSLGGQPYGYTF; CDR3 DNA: TGTGCCAGCAGCTTAGGCGGACAGCCCTATGGCTACACCTTC
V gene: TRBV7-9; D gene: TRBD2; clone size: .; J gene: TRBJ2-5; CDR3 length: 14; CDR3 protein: CASSSSGGEETQYF; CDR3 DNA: TGTGCCAGCAGCAGTAGCGGGGGGGAAGAGACCCAGTACTTC
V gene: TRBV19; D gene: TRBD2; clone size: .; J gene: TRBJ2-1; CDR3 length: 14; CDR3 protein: CASSMTSAYNEQFF; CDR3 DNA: TGTGCCAGTAGTATGACTAGCGCCTACAATGAGCAGTTCTTC
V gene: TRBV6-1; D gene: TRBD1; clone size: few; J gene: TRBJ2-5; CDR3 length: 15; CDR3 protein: CASNGWDREQETQYF; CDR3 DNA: TGTGCCAGCAACGGATGGGACAGGGAACAAGAGACCCAGTACTTC
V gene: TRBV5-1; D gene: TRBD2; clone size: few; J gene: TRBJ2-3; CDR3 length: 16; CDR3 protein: CASNLVAGRGADTQYF; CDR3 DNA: TGCGCCAGCAACCTCGTAGCGGGTCGAGGGGCAGATACGCAGTATTTT
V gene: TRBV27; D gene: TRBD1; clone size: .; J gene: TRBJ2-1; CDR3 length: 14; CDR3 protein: CASADRAIGNEQFF; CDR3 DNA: TGTGCCAGCGCCGACAGGGCTATCGGGAATGAGCAGTTCTTC
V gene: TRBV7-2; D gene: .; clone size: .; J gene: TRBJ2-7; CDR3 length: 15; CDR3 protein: CASSFFEAVGLEQYF; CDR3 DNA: TGTGCCAGCAGCTTTTTTGAAGCGGTGGGTCTCGAGCAGTACTTC
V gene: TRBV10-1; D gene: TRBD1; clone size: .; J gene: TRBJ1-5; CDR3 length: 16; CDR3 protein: CASSRGQGNSNQPQHF; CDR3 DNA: TGCGCCAGCAGTAGGGGACAGGGTAATAGCAATCAGCCCCAGCATTTT
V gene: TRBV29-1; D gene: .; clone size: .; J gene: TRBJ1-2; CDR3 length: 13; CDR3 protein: CSVRWEEDYGYTF; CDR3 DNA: TGCAGCGTTCGATGGGAGGAGGACTATGGCTACACCTTC
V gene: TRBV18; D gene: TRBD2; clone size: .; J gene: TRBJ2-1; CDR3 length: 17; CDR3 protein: CASSPEAGGNSYNEQFF; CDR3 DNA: TGTGCCAGCTCACCGGAGGCGGGGGGCAACTCCTACAATGAGCAGTTCTTC
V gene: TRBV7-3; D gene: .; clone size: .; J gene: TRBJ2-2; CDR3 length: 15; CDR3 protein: CASSFGGAPTGELFF; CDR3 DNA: TGTGCCAGCAGCTTCGGTGGGGCCCCCACCGGGGAGCTGTTTTTT
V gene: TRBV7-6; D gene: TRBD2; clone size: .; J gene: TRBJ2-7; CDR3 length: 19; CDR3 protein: CASSSAGGTSGGKSYEQYF; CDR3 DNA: TGTGCCAGCAGCTCCGCGGGTGGGACTAGCGGGGGGAAGTCCTACGAGCAGTACTTC
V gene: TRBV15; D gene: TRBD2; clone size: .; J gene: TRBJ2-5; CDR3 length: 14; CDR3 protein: CATSRGGRGETQYF; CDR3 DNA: TGTGCCACCAGCAGAGGAGGGAGGGGAGAGACCCAGTACTTC
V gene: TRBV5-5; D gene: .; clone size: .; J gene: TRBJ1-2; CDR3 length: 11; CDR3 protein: CASSLTWGYTF; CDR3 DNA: TGTGCCAGCAGCTTAACATGGGGCTACACCTTC
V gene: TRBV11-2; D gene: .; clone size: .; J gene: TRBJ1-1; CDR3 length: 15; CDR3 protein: CASSLEAGPNTEAFF; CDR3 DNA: TGTGCCAGCAGCTTAGAGGCAGGGCCGAACACTGAAGCTTTCTTT
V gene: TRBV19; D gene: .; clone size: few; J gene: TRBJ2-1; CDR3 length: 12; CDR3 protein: CASSFGLNEQFF; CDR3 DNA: TGTGCCAGTAGTTTCGGTCTGAATGAGCAGTTCTTC
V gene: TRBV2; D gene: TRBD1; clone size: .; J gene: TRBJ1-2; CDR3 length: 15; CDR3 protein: CVSGETGGPGGGYTF; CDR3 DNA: TGTGTCAGCGGCGAGACAGGGGGCCCAGGCGGTGGCTACACCTTC
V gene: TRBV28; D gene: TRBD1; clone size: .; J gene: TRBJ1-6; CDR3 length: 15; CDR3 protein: CASSPETGLDSPLHF; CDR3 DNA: TGTGCCAGCAGTCCTGAGACAGGGTTGGATTCACCCCTCCACTTT
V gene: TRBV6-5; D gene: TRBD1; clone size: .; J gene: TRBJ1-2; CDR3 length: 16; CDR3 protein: CASSYNGGGQGDGYTF; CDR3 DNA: TGTGCCAGCAGTTACAATGGTGGCGGACAGGGAGATGGCTACACCTTC
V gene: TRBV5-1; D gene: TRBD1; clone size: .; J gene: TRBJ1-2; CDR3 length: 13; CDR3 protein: CASSYTGGYGYTF; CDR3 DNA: TGCGCCAGCAGCTATACAGGGGGCTATGGCTACACCTTC
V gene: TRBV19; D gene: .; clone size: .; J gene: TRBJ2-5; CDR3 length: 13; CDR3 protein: CASSTGEPETQYF; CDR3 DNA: TGTGCCAGTAGTACGGGGGAGCCAGAGACCCAGTACTTC
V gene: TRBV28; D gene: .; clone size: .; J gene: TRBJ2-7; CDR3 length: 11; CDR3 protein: CASSFGYEQYF; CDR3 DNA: TGTGCCAGCAGTTTCGGGTACGAGCAGTACTTC
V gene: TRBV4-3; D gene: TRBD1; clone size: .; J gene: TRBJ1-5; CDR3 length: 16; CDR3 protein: CASSRGGTGLRQPQHF; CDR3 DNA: TGCGCCAGCAGCCGGGGGGGGACAGGGTTGAGACAGCCCCAGCATTTT
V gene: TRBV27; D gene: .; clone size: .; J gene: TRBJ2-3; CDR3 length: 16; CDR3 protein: CASTQTAPDRTDTQYF; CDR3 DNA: TGTGCCAGCACCCAGACAGCGCCTGACCGCACAGATACGCAGTATTTT